These 22 T cell receptor beta chains came from one sample sequenced in a study of blood T cell repertoires in COVID-19. Method: immunoSEQ multiplex PCR; TCRdb's copy keeps in-frame clones and lacks some. The sample has fewer than 150,000 clones, about 84% seen once; the top ten hold 5.5% to 7%. The sequenced sample consisted of peripheral blood. The receptors were sampled from a human donor in a cohort sampled during active COVID-19.

The V and J genes are TRBV19 and TRBJ1-1; no reliable D call. The ends were cut back, 2 bases at V and 1 base at J, with 8 bases in the middle. Germline V gene data show CDR1 as LNHDA and CDR2 as SQIVND (reference sequence). The CDR3 contains 14 residues. CDR3 nucleotides: TGTGCCAGTAGTATATACGCGCAGAACACTGAAGCTTTCTTT. Translating it yields CASSIYAQNTEAFF.

The rearrangement joins TRBV5-1 to TRBJ1-1; 9 bases are shared with TRBD1. Trimming at V came to 0 bases and at J to 5 bases, leaving 5 bases not matched to a gene. Germline CDR1 reads SGHRS; CDR2 reads YFSETQ. The CDR3 length is 15 residues. The CDR3 spells CASSLEGQGKTEAFF. The CDR3 bases are TGCGCCAGCAGCTTGGAGGGACAGGGTAAAACTGAAGCTTTCTTT.

CDR3 sequence: CASSYDRDSYNSPLHF. CDR3 nucleotide sequence: TGTGCCAGCAGTTACGACAGGGACTCCTATAATTCACCCCTCCACTTT. V and J are TRBV6-6 and TRBJ1-6, with 7 bases identical to TRBD1. After removal of 2 bases from V and 0 bases from J, the junction contained 1 base not matched to a gene. CDR3 size: 16 residues. Germline V gene sequence: CDR1 MNHNY, CDR2 SVGAGI (reference sequence).

V and J are TRBV5-8 and TRBJ1-1; D uncertain. V was pared by 4 bases and J by 1 base, with 17 bases between. The CDR3 extends over 16 amino acids. Germline CDR1 is SGHTS and CDR2 is YDEGEE. The DNA of the CDR3 is TGTGCCAGCAGCCGAGGACTTTTACCGGAGAACACTGAAGCTTTCTTT. This translates into CASSRGLLPENTEAFF.

V and J are TRBV7-6 and TRBJ2-3, with D tentatively TRBD1 (5 bases). CDR1 and CDR2 from the germline V gene are SGHVS and FNYEAQ. V dropped 6 bases and J dropped 3 bases, with 13 bases sitting between them. CDR3 length: 14 residues. The CDR3 DNA sequence: TGTGCCAGCAGTACACCTCAGGGAACAGATACGCAGTATTTT. Its translation is CASSTPQGTDTQYF.

This clone showed up just once. V and J are TRBV6-2 or TRBV6-3 and TRBJ1-6; tentative D call: TRBD1 (5 bases). The V and J ends lost 5 bases and 10 bases respectively, with 21 bases between them. This CDR3 contains 16 residues. Germline-derived CDR1 and CDR2 are MNHEY and SVGEGT. The CDR3 loop reads CASSPHEAGLGSPLHF. For the CDR3, the DNA is TGTGCCAGCAGTCCCCACGAAGCGGGGCTGGGATCACCCCTCCACTTT.

This chain uses TRBV6-5 with TRBJ2-1; D call uncertain. The CDR3 covers 13 residues. V was pared by 6 bases and J by 6 bases, with 12 bases between. CDR1 is MNHEY, CDR2 SVGAGI, per germline. Here the CDR3 DNA reads TGTGCCAGCAGCCGTACCCCGAGCAATGAGCAGTTCTTC. It yields the protein CASSRTPSNEQFF.

In its sample, this clone was seen once. This rearrangement joins TRBV15 to TRBJ2-1, with D maybe TRBD2 (6 bases). The ends were cut back, 0 bases at V and 10 bases at J, with 16 bases in the middle. Looked up from germline, CDR1 is LNHNV and CDR2 is YYDKDF (reference sequence). The CDR3 loop spans 15 amino acids. CDR3 in DNA: TGTGCCACCAGCAGAGAGAGGATTTCGGGACTCGAGCAGTTCTTC. Protein: CATSRERISGLEQFF.

The chain combines TRBV7-9 with TRBJ1-3; TRBD1 might be the D (5 bases). Trimming took 1 base from V and 0 from J, leaving 10 bases between them. Germline V gene data show CDR1 as SEHNR and CDR2 as FQNEAQ (reference sequence). CDR3 length: 16 amino acids. This CDR3 is CASSLDRKFSGNTIYF. Here the CDR3 DNA reads TGTGCCAGCAGCTTAGACAGGAAATTCTCTGGAAACACCATATATTTT.

The V gene is TRBV4-1, the J gene TRBJ2-5; no reliable D call. The CDR3 extends over 12 amino acids. Looked up from germline, CDR1 is MGHRA and CDR2 is YSYEKL. Trimming stripped 0 bases from V and 6 bases from J, with 5 bases between. The CDR3 DNA reads TGCGCCAGCAGCCAAGATGAGAAGACCCAGTACTTC. Translating it yields CASSQDEKTQYF.

J is TRBJ2-2 and V is TRBV15, with no clear D. Looked up from germline, CDR1 is LNHNV and CDR2 is YYDKDF (reference sequence). This CDR3 has 18 residues. The V end was cut by 0 bases, the J end by 0 bases, with 14 bases between. Written as DNA, the CDR3 is TGTGCCACCAGCAGAGATTTAGCCAGCAGAACGAACACCGGGGAGCTGTTTTTT. Residues: CATSRDLASRTNTGELFF.

In this sample, this clone turned up a few times. This chain joins TRBV28 and TRBJ2-7, with 8 bases matching TRBD1. CDR3 length: 14 residues. Trimming cost V 7 bases and J 12 bases; bases outside gene matches: 17. Looked up from germline, CDR1 is MDHEN and CDR2 is SYDVKM. CDR3 in amino acids: CASNPTRDRSAWYF. CDR3 sequence (DNA): TGTGCCAGCAACCCAACCCGGGACAGGTCGGCCTGGTACTTC.

The chain has TRBV9 and TRBJ2-5; 11 bases fit TRBD2. This CDR3 comprises 16 residues. Germline-derived CDR1 and CDR2 are SGDLS and YYNGEE. The junction had 8 bases not matched to a gene; V was cut back by 3 bases and J by 4 bases. In nucleotides, the CDR3 is TGTGCCAGCAGCGAGGTAGCGGGGGGGCCGGGAGAGACCCAGTACTTC. This gives the protein CASSEVAGGPGETQYF.

The CDR3 region has the DNA TGCGCCAGCAGCTTGTCAGGGATCGATTTGCCTAACTATGGCTACACCTTC. Encoded protein: CASSLSGIDLPNYGYTF. The chain combines TRBV5-1 with TRBJ1-2; the D gene is possibly TRBD1 (5 bases). Germline V gene lookup returns CDR1 SGHRS and CDR2 YFSETQ. The CDR3 length is 17 residues. V was trimmed by 1 base and J by 0 bases, leaving 16 bases between them.

The V gene is TRBV5-1, the J gene TRBJ2-3; no clear D. The CDR3 has 15 residues. Trimming cost V 4 bases and J 0 bases, with 12 bases left between them. CDR1 and CDR2 from the germline V gene are SGHRS and YFSETQ. The CDR3 reads CASSPNRGSTDTQYF. In nucleotides, the CDR3 is TGCGCCAGCAGCCCGAACCGCGGTAGCACAGATACGCAGTATTTT. Supplemented by reference TRBV5-1 and TRBJ2-3, the full variable domain reads KAGVTQTPRYLIKTRGQQVTLSCSPISGHRSVSWYQQTPGQGLQFLFEYFSETQRNKGNFPGRFSGRQFSNSRSEMNVSTLELGDSALYLCASSPNRGSTDTQYFGPGTRLTVL.

The gene calls are TRBV27 and TRBJ1-2, with TRBD1 matching over 10 bases. CDR3 length equals 15 residues. Trimming at V came to 5 bases and at J to 6 bases, leaving 9 bases not matched to a gene. Per germline, CDR1 MNHEY and CDR2 SMNVEV (reference sequence). CDR3 sequence (DNA): TGTGCCAGCAGTCCAGCGACAGGGGGCGCCCATGGCTACACCTTC. Protein sequence: CASSPATGGAHGYTF.

V is TRBV19 and J is TRBJ2-5; a possible D gene is TRBD1 (5 bases). In germline, CDR1 is LNHDA, CDR2 SQIVND (reference sequence). The CDR3 covers 16 residues. V lost 5 bases and J 5 bases, leaving 21 bases between the germline ends. In DNA, the CDR3 is TGTGCCAGTAGTGGACCTTCCTTACAGGTTGGGGAGACCCAGTACTTC. As protein: CASSGPSLQVGETQYF.

V is TRBV5-4 and J is TRBJ1-2; the match to TRBD1 covers 12 bases. The ends lost 3 bases at V and 7 bases at J; junction bases unmatched: 4. From germline, CDR1 is SGHNT and CDR2 YYREEE (reference sequence). This CDR3 has 14 amino acids. The CDR3 loop reads CASSSGTGGFGYTF. For the CDR3, the DNA is TGTGCCAGCAGCTCCGGGACAGGGGGCTTTGGCTACACCTTC. Using reference TRBV5-4 and TRBJ1-2 for the parts outside the CDR3, the full variable domain is ETGVTQSPTHLIKTRGQQVTLRCSSQSGHNTVSWYQQALGQGPQFIFQYYREEENGRGNFPPRFSGLQFPNYSSELNVNALELDDSALYLCASSSGTGGFGYTFGSGTRLTVV.

The V call is TRBV19, the J call TRBJ1-5, with 9 nucleotides matching TRBD1. The germline V gene encodes CDR1 LNHDA and CDR2 SQIVND (reference sequence). Losses at the gene ends were 4 bases for V and 5 bases for J; bases not matched to a gene: 12. The CDR3 length is 17 residues. The CDR3 loop is CASSKLPGQGADQPQHF. CDR3 bases: TGTGCCAGTAGTAAACTCCCGGGACAGGGAGCCGATCAGCCCCAGCATTTT. The variable domain in full, with the rest retrieved from reference TRBV19 and TRBJ1-5, is DGGITQSPKYLFRKEGQNVTLSCEQNLNHDAMYWYRQDPGQGLRLIYYSQIVNDFQKGDIAEGYSVSREKKESFPLTVTSAQKNPTAFYLCASSKLPGQGADQPQHFGDGTRLSIL.

This chain joins TRBV18 and TRBJ2-3; a weak D match, TRBD1 (6 bases). CDR1 and CDR2 (germline): KGHSH, LQKENI. This CDR3 comprises 14 residues. Trimming left V 6 bases short and J 6 bases short, with 16 bases between. The CDR3 protein is CASSPQGPTDTQYF. CDR3 DNA sequence: TGTGCCAGCTCTCCGCAGGGGCCAACGGATACGCAGTATTTT.

The V call is TRBV5-5, the J call TRBJ1-2; 7 positions agree with TRBD1. The length of the CDR3 is 15 residues. V dropped 3 bases and J dropped 5; count of bases not matched to a gene: 10. The germline CDR1 and CDR2 sequences are SGHKS and YYEKEE (reference sequence). CDR3 nucleotide sequence: TGTGCCAGCAGCTACGCCGGGACAGCAGGATATGGCTACACCTTC. Translation: CASSYAGTAGYGYTF.

The genes are TRBV6-5 and TRBJ1-5; 7 nucleotides match TRBD1. Germline CDR1 reads MNHEY; CDR2 reads SVGAGI. V lost 5 bases and J lost 7; bases outside the gene matches: 5. The CDR3 totals 13 residues. In DNA, the CDR3 is TGTGCCAGCAGTCAGACAGGGTCACAGCCCCAGCATTTT. Translated: CASSQTGSQPQHF.